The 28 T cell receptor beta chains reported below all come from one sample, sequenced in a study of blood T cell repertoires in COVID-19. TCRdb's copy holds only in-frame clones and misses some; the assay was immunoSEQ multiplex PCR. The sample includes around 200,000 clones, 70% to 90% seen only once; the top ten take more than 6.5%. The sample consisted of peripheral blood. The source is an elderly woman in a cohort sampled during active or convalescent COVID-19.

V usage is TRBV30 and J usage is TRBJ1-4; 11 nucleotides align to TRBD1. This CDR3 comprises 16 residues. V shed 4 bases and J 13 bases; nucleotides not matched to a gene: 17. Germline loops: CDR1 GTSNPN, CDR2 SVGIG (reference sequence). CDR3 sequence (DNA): TGTGCCTGGACCAAGACCGGGACAGGGGGTTTACCGGTACTGTTTTTT. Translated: CAWTKTGTGGLPVLFF.

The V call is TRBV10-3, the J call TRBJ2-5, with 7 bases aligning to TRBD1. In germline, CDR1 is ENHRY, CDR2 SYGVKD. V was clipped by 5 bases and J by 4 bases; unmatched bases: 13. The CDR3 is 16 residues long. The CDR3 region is CAISSRVRQGVETQYF. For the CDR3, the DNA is TGTGCCATCAGTTCCAGAGTTCGGCAGGGGGTAGAGACCCAGTACTTC.

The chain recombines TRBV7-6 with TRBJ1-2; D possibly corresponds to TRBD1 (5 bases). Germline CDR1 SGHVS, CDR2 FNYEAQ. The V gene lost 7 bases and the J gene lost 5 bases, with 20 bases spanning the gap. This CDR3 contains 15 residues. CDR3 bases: TGTGCCAGCAACCCTCTGGGGTCCGGGGGGTATGGCTACACCTTC. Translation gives CASNPLGSGGYGYTF.

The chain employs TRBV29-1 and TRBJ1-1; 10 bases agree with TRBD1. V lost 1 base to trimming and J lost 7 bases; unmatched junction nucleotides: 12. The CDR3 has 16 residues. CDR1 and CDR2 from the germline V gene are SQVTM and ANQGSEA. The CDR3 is CSVEVVGQGVWGEAFF. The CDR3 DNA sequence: TGCAGCGTTGAAGTTGTAGGACAGGGGGTATGGGGTGAAGCTTTCTTT.

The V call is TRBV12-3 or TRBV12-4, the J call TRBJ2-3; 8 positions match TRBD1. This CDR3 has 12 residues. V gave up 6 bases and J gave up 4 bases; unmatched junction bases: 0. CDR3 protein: CASRTGADTQYF. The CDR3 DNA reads TGTGCCAGCAGGACAGGGGCAGATACGCAGTATTTT.

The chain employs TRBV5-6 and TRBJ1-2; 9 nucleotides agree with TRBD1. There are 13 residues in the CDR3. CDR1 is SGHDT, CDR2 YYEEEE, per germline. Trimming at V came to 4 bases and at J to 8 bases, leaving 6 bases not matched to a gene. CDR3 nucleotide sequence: TGTGCCAGCAGCGAGGGACAGGGCCGCGGCTACACCTTC. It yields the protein CASSEGQGRGYTF.

The CDR3: CASSLGGAGLAGYTF. DNA of the CDR3: TGTGCCAGCAGCTTGGGGGGGGCAGGGCTGGCTGGCTACACCTTC. The V and J genes are TRBV7-6 and TRBJ1-2, with D possibly matching TRBD1 (6 bases). The V end was cut by 3 bases, the J end by 7 bases, with 18 bases between. The CDR3 covers 15 residues. CDR1 is SGHVS, CDR2 FNYEAQ, per germline.

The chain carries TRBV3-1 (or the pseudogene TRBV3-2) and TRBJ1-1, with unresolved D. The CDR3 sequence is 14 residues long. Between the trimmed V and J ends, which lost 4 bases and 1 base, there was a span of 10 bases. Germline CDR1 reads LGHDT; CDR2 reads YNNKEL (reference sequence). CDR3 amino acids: CASSPNSENTEAFF. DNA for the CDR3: TGTGCCAGCAGCCCAAATAGTGAGAACACTGAAGCTTTCTTT.

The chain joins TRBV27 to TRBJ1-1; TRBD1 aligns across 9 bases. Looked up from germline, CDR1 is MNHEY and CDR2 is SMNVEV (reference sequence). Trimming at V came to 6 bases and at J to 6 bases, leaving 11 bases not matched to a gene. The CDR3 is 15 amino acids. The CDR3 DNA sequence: TGTGCCAGCAGCCCCTCGGGACAGGGTCTTTCTGAAGCTTTCTTT. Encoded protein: CASSPSGQGLSEAFF.

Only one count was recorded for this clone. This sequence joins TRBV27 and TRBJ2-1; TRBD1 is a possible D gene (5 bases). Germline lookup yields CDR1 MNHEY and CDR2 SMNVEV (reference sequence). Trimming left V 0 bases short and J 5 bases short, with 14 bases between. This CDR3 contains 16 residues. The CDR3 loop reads CASSLSQGLLHNEQFF. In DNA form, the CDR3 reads TGTGCCAGCAGTTTATCGCAGGGCCTGCTTCACAATGAGCAGTTCTTC.

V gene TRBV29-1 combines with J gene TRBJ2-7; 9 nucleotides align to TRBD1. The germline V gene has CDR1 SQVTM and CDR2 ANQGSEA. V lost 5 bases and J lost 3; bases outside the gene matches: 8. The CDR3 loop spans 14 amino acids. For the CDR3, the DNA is TGCAGCGTTTCGGGACAGGGTAGAAACTACGAGCAGTACTTC. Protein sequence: CSVSGQGRNYEQYF.

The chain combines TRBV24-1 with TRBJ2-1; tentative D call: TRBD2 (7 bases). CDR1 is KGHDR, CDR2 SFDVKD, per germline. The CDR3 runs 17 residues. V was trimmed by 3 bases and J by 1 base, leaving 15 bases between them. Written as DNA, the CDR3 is TGTGCCACCAGTGATCTTAGCGCGGGGGCTTCCTACAATGAGCAGTTCTTC. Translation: CATSDLSAGASYNEQFF.

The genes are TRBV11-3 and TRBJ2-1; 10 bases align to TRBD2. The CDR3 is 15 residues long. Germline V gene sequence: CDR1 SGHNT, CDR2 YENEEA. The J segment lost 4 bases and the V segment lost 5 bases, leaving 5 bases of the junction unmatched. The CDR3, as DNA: TGTGCCAGCAGCCTCAGAGCGGGGGGGTACAATGAGCAGTTCTTC. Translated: CASSLRAGGYNEQFF. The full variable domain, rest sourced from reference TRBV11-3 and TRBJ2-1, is EAGVVQSPRYKIIEKKQPVAFWCNPISGHNTLYWYLQNLGQGPELLIRYENEEAVDDSQLPKDRFSAERLKGVDSTLKIQPAELGDSAVYLCASSLRAGGYNEQFFGPGTRLTVL.

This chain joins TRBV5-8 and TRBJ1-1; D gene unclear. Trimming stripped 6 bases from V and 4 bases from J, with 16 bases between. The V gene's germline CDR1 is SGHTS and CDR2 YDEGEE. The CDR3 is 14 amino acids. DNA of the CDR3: TGTGCCAGCAATAATATACGAAGAGGCACTGAAGCTTTCTTT. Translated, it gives CASNNIRRGTEAFF.

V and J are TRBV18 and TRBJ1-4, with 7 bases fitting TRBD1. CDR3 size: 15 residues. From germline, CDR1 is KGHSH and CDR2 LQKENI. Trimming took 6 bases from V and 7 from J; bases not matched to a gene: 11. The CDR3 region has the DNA TGTGCCAGCTCCCATGGACAGGCAGAGAGTGAAAAACTGTTTTTT. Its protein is CASSHGQAESEKLFF. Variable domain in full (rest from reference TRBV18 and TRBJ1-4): NAGVMQNPRHLVRRRGQEARLRCSPMKGHSHVYWYRQLPEEGLKFMVYLQKENIIDESGMPKERFSAEFPKEGPSILRIQQVVRGDSAAYFCASSHGQAESEKLFFGSGTQLSVL.

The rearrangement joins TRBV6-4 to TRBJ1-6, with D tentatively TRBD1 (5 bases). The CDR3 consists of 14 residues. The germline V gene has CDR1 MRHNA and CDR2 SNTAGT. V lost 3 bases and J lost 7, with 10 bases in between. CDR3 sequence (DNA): TGTGCCAGCAGTGAAGGGGCTGACAATTCACCCCTCCACTTT. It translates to CASSEGADNSPLHF.

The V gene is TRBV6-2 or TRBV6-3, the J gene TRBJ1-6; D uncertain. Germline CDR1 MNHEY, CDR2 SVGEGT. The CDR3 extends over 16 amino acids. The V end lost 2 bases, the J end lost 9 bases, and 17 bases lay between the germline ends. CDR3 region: CASSYPYRGHGSPLHF. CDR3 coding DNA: TGTGCCAGCAGTTACCCTTACCGGGGTCATGGTTCACCCCTCCACTTT.

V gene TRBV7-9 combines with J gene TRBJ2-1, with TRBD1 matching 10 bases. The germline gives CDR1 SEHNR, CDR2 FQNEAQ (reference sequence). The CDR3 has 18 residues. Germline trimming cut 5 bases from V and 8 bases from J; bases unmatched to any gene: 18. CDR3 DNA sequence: TGTGCCAGCAGCCGCTTAAATGTGGACAGGGGGGTTCCCGATGAGCAGTTCTTC. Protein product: CASSRLNVDRGVPDEQFF.

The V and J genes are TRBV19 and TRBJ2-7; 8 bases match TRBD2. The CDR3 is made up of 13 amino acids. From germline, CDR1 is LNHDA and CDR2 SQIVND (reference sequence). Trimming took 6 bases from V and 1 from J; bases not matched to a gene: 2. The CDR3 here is CASRASGSYEQYV. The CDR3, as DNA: TGTGCCAGTAGGGCTAGCGGGTCCTACGAGCAGTACGTC.

The CDR3 DNA follows: TGTGCCAGCAGCATTAGTGTACTAGCGGGGATAGGTAACACAGATACGCAGTATTTT. It specifies CASSISVLAGIGNTDTQYF. This chain links TRBV7-9 with TRBJ2-3; 10 bases line up with TRBD2. CDR1 and CDR2 (germline): SEHNR, FQNEAQ (reference sequence). The CDR3 runs to 19 residues. With V trimmed by 5 bases and J by 2 bases, 16 bases remained unmatched.

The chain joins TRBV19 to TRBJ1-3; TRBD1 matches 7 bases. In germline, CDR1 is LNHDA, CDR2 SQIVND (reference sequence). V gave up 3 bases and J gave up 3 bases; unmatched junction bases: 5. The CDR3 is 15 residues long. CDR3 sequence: CASSMEGASGNTIYF. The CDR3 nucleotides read TGTGCCAGTAGTATGGAGGGGGCGAGTGGAAACACCATATATTTT.

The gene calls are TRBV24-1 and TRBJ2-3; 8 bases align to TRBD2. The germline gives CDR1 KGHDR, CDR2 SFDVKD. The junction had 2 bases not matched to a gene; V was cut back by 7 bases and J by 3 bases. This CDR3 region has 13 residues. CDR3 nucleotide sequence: TGTGCCACCAGCGGGGGGGGAACAGATACGCAGTATTTT. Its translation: CATSGGGTDTQYF.

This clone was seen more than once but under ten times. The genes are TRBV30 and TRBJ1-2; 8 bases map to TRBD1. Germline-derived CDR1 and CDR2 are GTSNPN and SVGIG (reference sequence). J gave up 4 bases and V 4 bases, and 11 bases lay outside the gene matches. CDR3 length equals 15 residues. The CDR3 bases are TGTGCCTGGATAAAGACAGGGGAGTGGGTCTATGGCTACACCTTC. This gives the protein CAWIKTGEWVYGYTF.

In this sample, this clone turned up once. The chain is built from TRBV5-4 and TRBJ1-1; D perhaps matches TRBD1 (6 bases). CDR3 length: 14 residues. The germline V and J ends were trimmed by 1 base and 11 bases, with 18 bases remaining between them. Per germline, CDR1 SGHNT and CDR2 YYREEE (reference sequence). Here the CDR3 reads CASSLLGGHREAFF. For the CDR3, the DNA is TGTGCCAGCAGCTTGTTAGGGGGTCACAGGGAGGCTTTCTTT.

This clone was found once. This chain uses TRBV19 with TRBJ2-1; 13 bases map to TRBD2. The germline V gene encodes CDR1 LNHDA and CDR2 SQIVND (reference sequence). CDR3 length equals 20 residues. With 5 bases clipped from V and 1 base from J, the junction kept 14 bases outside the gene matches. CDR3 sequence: CASSPRGGLAGTSSYNEQFF. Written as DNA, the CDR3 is TGTGCCAGTAGTCCAAGGGGGGGACTAGCGGGAACCTCTTCCTACAATGAGCAGTTCTTC.

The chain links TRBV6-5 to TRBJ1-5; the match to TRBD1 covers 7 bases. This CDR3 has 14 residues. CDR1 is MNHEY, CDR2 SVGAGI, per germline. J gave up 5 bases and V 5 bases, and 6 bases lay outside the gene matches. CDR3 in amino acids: CASSPRGMDQPQHF. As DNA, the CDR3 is TGTGCCAGCAGTCCCAGGGGGATGGATCAGCCCCAGCATTTT.

CDR3 bases: TGCAGCGTTGGGGACAGTAGGTATGGCTACACCTTC. Translated, it gives CSVGDSRYGYTF. The V call is TRBV29-1, the J call TRBJ1-2; 7 bases fit TRBD1. The junction had 4 bases not matched to a gene; V was cut back by 4 bases and J by 5 bases. Germline values: CDR1 SQVTM, CDR2 ANQGSEA. The CDR3 is 12 residues long. Full variable domain (remainder filled in from reference TRBV29-1 and TRBJ1-2): SAVISQKPSRDICQRGTSLTIQCQVDSQVTMMFWYRQQPGQSLTLIATANQGSEATYESGFVIDKFPISRPNLTFSTLTVSNMSPEDSSIYLCSVGDSRYGYTFGSGTRLTVV.

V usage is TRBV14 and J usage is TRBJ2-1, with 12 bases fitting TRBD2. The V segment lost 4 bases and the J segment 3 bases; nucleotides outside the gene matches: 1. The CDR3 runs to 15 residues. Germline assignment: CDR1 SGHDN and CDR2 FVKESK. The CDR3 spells CASSPGLAGYNEQFF. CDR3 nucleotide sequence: TGTGCCAGCAGCCCGGGACTAGCGGGCTACAATGAGCAGTTCTTC. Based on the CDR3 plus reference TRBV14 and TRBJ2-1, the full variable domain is EAGVTQFPSHSVIEKGQTVTLRCDPISGHDNLYWYRRVMGKEIKFLLHFVKESKQDESGMPNNRFLAERTGGTYSTLKVQPAELEDSGVYFCASSPGLAGYNEQFFGPGTRLTVL.